This T cell receptor (beta chain) originates from a study of T cell repertoires in cytomegalovirus infection. The overall study: A matching HLA type, together with CMV infection, was signaled by public TCR beta signatures.

The V end was cut by 2 bases, the J end by 3 bases, with 10 bases between. This CDR3 contains 14 residues. CDR1 and CDR2 from the germline V gene are SGHVS and FNYEAQ. This clonotype showed up many times. What it binds is unknown. TCRdb processed the reads anew with MiXCR; each CDR3 protein has one entry. Of around 750,000 distinct CDR3 sequences in the sample, around a third were seen once. The material was cultured CD8+ T cells from PBMCs, obtained from culture after CMV antigen stimulation. The TCR sequence derives from a human donor in good health (CMV status not recorded). Some clones in this sample may be carry-over from other donors' samples. V usage is TRBV7-6 and J usage is TRBJ1-1; D ambiguous. CDR3 sequence (DNA): TGTGCCAGCAGCTTAAGCAGTTCAGACACTGAAGCTTTCTTT. It yields the protein CASSLSSSDTEAFF.